The present T cell receptor (beta chain) was sequenced within a study of T cells of healthy individuals. Germline lookup yields CDR1 SGHVS and CDR2 FQNEAQ. The CDR3 is 14 amino acids. The ends were cut back, 1 base at V and 1 base at J, with 5 bases in the middle. This clonotype was picked up a small number of times. TCRdb redid the calling of the 5' RACE reads with MiXCR, one entry per CDR3 protein. In the table there are fewer than 75,000 distinct CDR3 sequences, around 15% of which are singletons. This receptor was obtained from a human donor in good health. This chain links TRBV7-8 with TRBJ1-5; D is uncertain. The CDR3: CASSLGRSNQPQHF. The CDR3 DNA reads as TGTGCCAGCAGCTTAGGCCGGAGCAATCAGCCCCAGCATTTT.